The clone carrying this TCR beta chain was seen just once. TCRdb's copy holds only in-frame clones and misses some; the assay was immunoSEQ multiplex PCR. The table shows 150,000 to 200,000 clones, with 70% to 85% occurring only once. This CDR3 has 14 amino acids. Germline loops: CDR1 SGHTA, CDR2 FQGNSA. V lost 1 base and J 5 bases, leaving 11 bases between the germline ends. These data come from a study of blood T cell repertoires in COVID-19. This sequence joins TRBV7-2 and TRBJ2-5; perhaps TRBD1 as D (5 bases). This TCR was sampled from a woman aged 30 to 39 with acute or convalescent COVID-19. Sequenced material: peripheral blood. The CDR3 region is CASSLDYRSETQYF. CDR3 DNA sequence: TGTGCCAGCAGCTTAGATTACAGGAGTGAGACCCAGTACTTC.